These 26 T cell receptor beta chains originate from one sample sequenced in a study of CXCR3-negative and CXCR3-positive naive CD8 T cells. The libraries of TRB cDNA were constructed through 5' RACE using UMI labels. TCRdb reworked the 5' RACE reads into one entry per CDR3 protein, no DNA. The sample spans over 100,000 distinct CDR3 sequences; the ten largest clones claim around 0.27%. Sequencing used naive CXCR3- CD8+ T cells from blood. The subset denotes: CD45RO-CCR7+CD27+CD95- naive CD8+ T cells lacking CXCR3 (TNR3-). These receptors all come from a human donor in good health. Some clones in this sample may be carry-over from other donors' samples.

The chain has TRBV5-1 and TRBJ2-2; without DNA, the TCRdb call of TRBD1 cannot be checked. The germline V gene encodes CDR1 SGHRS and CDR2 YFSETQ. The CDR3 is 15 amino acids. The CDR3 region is CASSLVGARTGELFF.

The CDR3 protein is CASSQGSRTLYGYTF. This rearrangement joins TRBV3-1 to TRBJ1-2. The germline CDR1 and CDR2 sequences are LGHDT and YNNKEL (reference sequence). The CDR3 runs 15 residues.

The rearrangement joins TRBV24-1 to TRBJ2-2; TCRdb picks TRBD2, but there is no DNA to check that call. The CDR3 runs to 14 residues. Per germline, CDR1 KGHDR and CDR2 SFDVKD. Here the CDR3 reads CATSDTSTTGELFF.

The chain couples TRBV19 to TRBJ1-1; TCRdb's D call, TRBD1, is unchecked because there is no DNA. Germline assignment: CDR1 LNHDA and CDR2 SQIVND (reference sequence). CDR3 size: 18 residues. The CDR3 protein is CASSIGDGWEDKGGEAFF.

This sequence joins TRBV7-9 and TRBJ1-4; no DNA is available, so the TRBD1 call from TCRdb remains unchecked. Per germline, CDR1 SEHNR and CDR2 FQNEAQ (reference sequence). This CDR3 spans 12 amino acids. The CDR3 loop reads CASSLSGDSLFF.

CDR3 amino acids: CASSSGAGFMNTEAFF. The chain links TRBV7-9 to TRBJ1-1; no DNA is available, so the TRBD1 call from TCRdb remains unchecked. The CDR3 totals 16 residues. In germline, CDR1 is SEHNR, CDR2 FQNEAQ (reference sequence).

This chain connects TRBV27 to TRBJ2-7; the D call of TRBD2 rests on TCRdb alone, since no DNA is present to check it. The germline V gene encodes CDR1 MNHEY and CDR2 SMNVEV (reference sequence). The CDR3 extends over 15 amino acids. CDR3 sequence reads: CASSSRTSGTYEQYF.

This chain's CDR3 is CASSPRDWAKNIQYF. The rearrangement uses TRBV5-1 and TRBJ2-4; TCRdb gives TRBD2 as the D gene, but with no DNA this cannot be confirmed. The CDR3 sequence is 15 residues long. Germline CDR1 SGHRS, CDR2 YFSETQ.

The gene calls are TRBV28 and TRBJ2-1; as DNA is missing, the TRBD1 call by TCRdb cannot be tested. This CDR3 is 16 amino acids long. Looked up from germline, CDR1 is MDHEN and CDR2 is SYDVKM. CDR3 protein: CASSHRQGSVKGEQFF. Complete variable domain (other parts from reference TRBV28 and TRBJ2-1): DVKVTQSSRYLVKRTGEKVFLECVQDMDHENMFWYRQDPGLGLRLIYFSYDVKMKEKGDIPEGYSVSREKKERFSLILESASTNQTSMYLCASSHRQGSVKGEQFFGPGTRLTVL.

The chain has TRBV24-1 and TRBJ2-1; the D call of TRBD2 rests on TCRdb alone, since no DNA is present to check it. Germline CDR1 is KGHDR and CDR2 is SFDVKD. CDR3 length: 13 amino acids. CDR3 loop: CATRVAGGNEQFF.

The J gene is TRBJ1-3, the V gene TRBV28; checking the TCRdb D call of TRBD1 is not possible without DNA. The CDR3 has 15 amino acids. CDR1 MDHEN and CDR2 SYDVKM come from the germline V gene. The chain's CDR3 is CASSFGIFSGNTIYF.

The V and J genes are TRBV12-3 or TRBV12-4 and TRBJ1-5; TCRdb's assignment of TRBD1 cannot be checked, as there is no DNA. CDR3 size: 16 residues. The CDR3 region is CASSLAKGASNQPQHF.

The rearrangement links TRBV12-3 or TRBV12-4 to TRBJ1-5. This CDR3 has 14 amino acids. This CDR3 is CASSLLGPNQPQHF.

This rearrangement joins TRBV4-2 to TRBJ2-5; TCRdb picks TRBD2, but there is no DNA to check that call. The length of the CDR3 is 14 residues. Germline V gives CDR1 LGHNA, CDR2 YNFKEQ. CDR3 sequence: CASSQLALQETQYF.

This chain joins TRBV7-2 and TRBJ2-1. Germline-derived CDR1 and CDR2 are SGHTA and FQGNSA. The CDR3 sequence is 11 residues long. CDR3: CARQRGNEQFF.

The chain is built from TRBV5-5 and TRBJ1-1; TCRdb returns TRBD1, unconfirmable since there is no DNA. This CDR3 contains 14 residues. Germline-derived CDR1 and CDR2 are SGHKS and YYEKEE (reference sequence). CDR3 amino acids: CASSTRTGTPEAFF.

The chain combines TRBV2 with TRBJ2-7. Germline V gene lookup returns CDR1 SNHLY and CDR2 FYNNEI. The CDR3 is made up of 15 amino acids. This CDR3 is CASSETDADSYEQYF.

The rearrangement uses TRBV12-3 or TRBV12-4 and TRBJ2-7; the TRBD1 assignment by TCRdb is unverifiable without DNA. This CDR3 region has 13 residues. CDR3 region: CASSLWGRDEQYF.

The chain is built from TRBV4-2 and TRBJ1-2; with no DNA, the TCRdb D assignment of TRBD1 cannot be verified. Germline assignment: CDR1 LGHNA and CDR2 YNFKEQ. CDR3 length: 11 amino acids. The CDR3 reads CASSQGQGYTF.

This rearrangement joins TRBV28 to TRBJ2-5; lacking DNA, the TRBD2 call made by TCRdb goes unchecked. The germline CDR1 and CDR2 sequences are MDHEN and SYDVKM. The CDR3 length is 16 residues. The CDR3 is CASRPMWEGHQETQYF.

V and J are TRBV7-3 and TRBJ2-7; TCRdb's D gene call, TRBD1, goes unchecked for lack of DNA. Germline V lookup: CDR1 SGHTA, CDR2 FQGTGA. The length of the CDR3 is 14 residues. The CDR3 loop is CASSLRGQTNEQYF.

This CDR3 reads CASSLLDYEQYF. This chain links TRBV28 with TRBJ2-7. The CDR3 is made up of 12 amino acids. Per germline, CDR1 MDHEN and CDR2 SYDVKM. Combining the CDR3 with reference TRBV28 and TRBJ2-7 gives the whole variable domain DVKVTQSSRYLVKRTGEKVFLECVQDMDHENMFWYRQDPGLGLRLIYFSYDVKMKEKGDIPEGYSVSREKKERFSLILESASTNQTSMYLCASSLLDYEQYFGPGTRLTVT.

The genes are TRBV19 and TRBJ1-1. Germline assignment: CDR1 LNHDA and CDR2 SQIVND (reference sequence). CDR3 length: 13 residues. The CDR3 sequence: CASTYGMNTEAFF.

Here the CDR3 reads CASSTPVYEQYF. The chain recombines TRBV7-8 with TRBJ2-7. The germline V gene encodes CDR1 SGHVS and CDR2 FQNEAQ. The CDR3 runs 12 residues.

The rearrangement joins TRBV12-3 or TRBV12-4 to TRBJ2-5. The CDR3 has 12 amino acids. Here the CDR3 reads CASSIPRETQYF.

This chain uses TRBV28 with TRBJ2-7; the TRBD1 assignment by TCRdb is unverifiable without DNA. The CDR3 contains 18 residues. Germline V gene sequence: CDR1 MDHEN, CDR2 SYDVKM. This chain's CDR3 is CASSHRDGAGLSMYEKYF.